A selection of T cell receptor beta chains follows, all from one sample in a study of CD8+ T cells in alopecia areata. TCRdb's copy holds only in-frame clones and misses some; the assay was immunoSEQ multiplex PCR. The repertoire holds 120,000 to 150,000 clones, with 62% as singletons. Sequencing used CD8+ T cells sorted from blood. These receptor sequences come from a human donor in good health. The CDR3 runs from the conserved cysteine through the conserved F or W. D genes are given only for firm matches. A clone size is listed for some rows: how often the clone was seen (once, few, many), or a class if it is expanded.

CSVIQRGSHSGANVLTF	TGCAGCGTCATCCAAAGGGGTTCTCACTCTGGGGCCAACGTCCTGACTTTC	NA	TRBV29-1	TRBJ2-6	NA
CASGLVGAPAPQYNEQFF	TGTGCTAGTGGTTTGGTAGGGGCCCCGGCTCCCCAGTACAATGAGCAGTTCTTC	NA	TRBV12-5	TRBJ2-1	few
CASSGGGRANQPQHF	TGTGCCAGCAGCGGCGGCGGCAGGGCAAATCAGCCCCAGCATTTT	NA	TRBV9	TRBJ1-5	few
CASSLSPGTLNEQFF	TGCGCCAGCAGCTTGTCTCCAGGGACCCTCAATGAGCAGTTCTTC	NA	TRBV5-1	TRBJ2-1	many
CASSLTGQEYNEQFF	TGTGCCAGCAGCCTAACGGGACAGGAGTACAATGAGCAGTTCTTC	TRBD1	TRBV6-5	TRBJ2-1	NA
CASTTGVNEQYF	TGTGCCAGCACTACGGGGGTAAACGAGCAGTACTTC	NA	TRBV6-5	TRBJ2-7	NA
CASSTPGQGAGELFF	TGTGCCAGCAGCACTCCGGGACAGGGTGCCGGGGAGCTGTTTTTT	TRBD1	TRBV7-9	TRBJ2-2	few
CSVEVRNTEAFF	TGCAGCGTTGAAGTACGTAACACTGAAGCTTTCTTT	NA	TRBV29-1	TRBJ1-1	few
CAWSITGGTEAFF	TGTGCCTGGAGTATTACAGGAGGCACTGAAGCTTTCTTT	NA	TRBV30	TRBJ1-1	NA
CASSFLSGDQPQHF	TGTGCCAGCAGTTTTTTGTCAGGAGATCAGCCCCAGCATTTT	NA	TRBV27	TRBJ1-5	NA
CASSVWASGIHNEQFF	TGTGCCAGTAGTGTCTGGGCTAGCGGGATCCACAATGAGCAGTTCTTC	TRBD2	TRBV19	TRBJ2-1	NA
CASSLDSEGYTF	TGTGCCAGCAGTTTGGACTCGGAAGGCTACACCTTC	NA	TRBV2	TRBJ1-2	NA
CASSGYEQYF	TGTGCCAGCAGCGGATACGAGCAGTACTTC	NA	TRBV25-1	TRBJ2-7	NA
CSVEGYEQYF	TGCAGCGTTGAGGGGTACGAGCAGTACTTC	NA	TRBV29-1	TRBJ2-7	NA
CASSIRGTNTEAFF	TGCGCCAGCAGCATCAGGGGAACGAACACTGAAGCTTTCTTT	NA	TRBV4-1	TRBJ1-1	NA
CSVEILGGGTGELFF	TGCAGCGTTGAAATCCTCGGAGGGGGGACCGGGGAGCTGTTTTTT	NA	TRBV29-1	TRBJ2-2	NA
CASSSRGQRSTDTQYF	TGTGCCAGCAGCTCGAGGGGACAGAGAAGCACAGATACGCAGTATTTT	TRBD1	TRBV7-9	TRBJ2-3	few
CASSLAGVSGANVLTF	TGTGCCAGCAGCTTGGCCGGCGTCTCTGGGGCCAACGTCCTGACTTTC	NA	TRBV5-8	TRBJ2-6	NA
CASSPGPAGNYEQYF	TGTGCCAGCAGCCCAGGGCCAGCGGGCAACTACGAGCAGTACTTC	NA	TRBV9	TRBJ2-7	NA
CASSIGGGETYEQYF	TGTGCCAGCAGCATCGGGGGCGGAGAGACCTACGAGCAGTACTTC	NA	TRBV13	TRBJ2-7	once
CAYGLSGETQYF	TGTGCCTACGGACTGTCAGGAGAGACCCAGTACTTC	NA	TRBV30	TRBJ2-5	NA
CASSPRDVLFSPTNTGELFF	TGTGCCAGCAGCCCCCGGGACGTCCTATTTAGCCCAACGAACACCGGGGAGCTGTTTTTT	NA	TRBV7-6	TRBJ2-2	NA
CASARTYQPQHF	TGTGCCAGCGCCCGGACATATCAGCCCCAGCATTTT	NA	TRBV19	TRBJ1-5	NA
CASSGGQLTYGYTF	TGTGCCAGCAGCGGGGGACAGTTGACCTATGGCTACACCTTC	TRBD1	TRBV9	TRBJ1-2	NA
CASSQGGPYEQYF	TGCGCCAGCAGCCAAGGAGGCCCCTACGAGCAGTACTTC	NA	TRBV4-1	TRBJ2-7	NA
CASSFPVLETQYF	TGTGCCAGCAGCTTTCCGGTTTTAGAGACCCAGTACTTC	NA	TRBV5-6	TRBJ2-5	once
CASSDRSSSYEQYF	TGTGCCAGCAGTGACAGGAGCTCATCCTACGAGCAGTACTTC	NA	TRBV25-1	TRBJ2-7	NA
CASSLPGQGHEQYF	TGTGCCAGCAGCTTGCCGGGACAGGGCCACGAGCAGTACTTC	TRBD1	TRBV7-8	TRBJ2-7	once
CSVAGNVYEQYF	TGCAGCGTAGCAGGGAACGTCTACGAGCAGTACTTC	NA	TRBV29-1	TRBJ2-7	few
CASSPREPYEQYF	TGTGCCAGCAGTCCCCGGGAACCCTACGAGCAGTACTTC	NA	TRBV27	TRBJ2-7	NA
CASSFGSEAFF	TGTGCCAGCAGTTTTGGCTCTGAAGCTTTCTTT	NA	TRBV27	TRBJ1-1	NA
CASVGAPQETQYF	TGTGCCAGTGTTGGGGCCCCTCAAGAGACCCAGTACTTC	NA	TRBV7-9	TRBJ2-5	few
CASDPPGGANNEQFF	TGTGCTAGTGACCCCCCGGGGGGCGCGAACAATGAGCAGTTCTTC	NA	TRBV12-5	TRBJ2-1	NA
CASSYGTLYTF	TGTGCCAGCAGTTACGGGACACTCTACACCTTC	NA	TRBV6-6	TRBJ1-2	NA
CAAGEGSSSTDTQYF	TGTGCCGCCGGGGAGGGCTCGTCTAGCACAGATACGCAGTATTTT	TRBD2	TRBV30	TRBJ2-3	few
CASSYSRYEQYF	TGTGCCAGCAGTTACTCGAGGTACGAGCAGTACTTC	NA	TRBV6-6	TRBJ2-7	NA
CASSGGPPGPSDGYTF	TGTGCCAGCAGCGGAGGGCCCCCGGGCCCCTCGGATGGCTACACCTTC	NA	TRBV7-9	TRBJ1-2	NA
CASSVLNTEAFF	TGTGCCAGCAGTGTTTTAAACACTGAAGCTTTCTTT	NA	TRBV2	TRBJ1-1	few
CASSPPTQETQYF	TGCGCCAGCAGCCCCCCCACCCAAGAGACCCAGTACTTC	NA	TRBV4-1	TRBJ2-5	NA
CASGYSVRTSYEQYF	TGCGCCAGCGGCTACTCGGTCCGGACCTCCTACGAGCAGTACTTC	NA	TRBV4-1	TRBJ2-7	NA
CASSRWTGANEKLFF	TGTGCCAGCAGTCGGTGGACAGGGGCTAATGAAAAACTGTTTTTT	TRBD1	TRBV27	TRBJ1-4	NA
CAYRMGQGQQEPQHF	TGTGCCTACCGAATGGGCCAGGGCCAACAGGAGCCCCAGCATTTT	NA	TRBV30	TRBJ1-5	NA
CSVPIAGGRNEQFF	TGCAGCGTTCCAATAGCGGGAGGTCGCAATGAGCAGTTCTTC	TRBD2	TRBV29-1	TRBJ2-1	NA
CASSLALYEQYF	TGTGCCAGCAGCTTAGCCCTCTACGAGCAGTACTTC	NA	TRBV7-8	TRBJ2-7	NA
CASSLMGPAGEESYEQYF	TGTGCCAGCAGTCTAATGGGCCCCGCGGGAGAGGAGTCCTACGAGCAGTACTTC	TRBD2	TRBV25-1	TRBJ2-7	NA
CATSRESVKETQYF	TGTGCCACCAGCAGAGAGAGCGTCAAAGAGACCCAGTACTTC	NA	TRBV15	TRBJ2-5	NA
CASSLTDTQYF	TGTGCCAGCAGCCTTACAGATACGCAGTATTTT	NA	TRBV7-8	TRBJ2-3	NA
CSVDENLEQFF	TGCAGCGTTGACGAAAATCTGGAGCAGTTCTTC	NA	TRBV29-1	TRBJ2-1	NA
CASSSPPDYEQYF	TGTGCCAGCAGCTCCCCGCCAGACTACGAGCAGTACTTC	NA	TRBV13	TRBJ2-7	NA
CASSYVGNEQFF	TGTGCCAGCAGTTACGTAGGGAATGAGCAGTTCTTC	NA	TRBV27	TRBJ2-1	NA